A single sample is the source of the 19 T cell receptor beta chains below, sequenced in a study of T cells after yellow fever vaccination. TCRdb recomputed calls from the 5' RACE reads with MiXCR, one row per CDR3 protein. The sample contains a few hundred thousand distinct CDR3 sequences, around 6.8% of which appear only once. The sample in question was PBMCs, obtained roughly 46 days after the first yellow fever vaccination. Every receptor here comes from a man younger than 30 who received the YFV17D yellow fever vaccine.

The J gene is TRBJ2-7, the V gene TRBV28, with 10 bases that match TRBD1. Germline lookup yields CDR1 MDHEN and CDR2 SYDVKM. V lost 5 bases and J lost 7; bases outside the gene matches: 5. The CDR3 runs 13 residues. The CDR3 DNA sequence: TGTGCCAGCAGTAGGACAGGGGGTTATGAGCAGTACGTC. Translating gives CASSRTGGYEQYV.

The CDR3 spells CASSVDPSTDTQYF. The CDR3 bases are TGTGCCAGCAGCGTAGATCCTAGCACAGATACGCAGTATTTT. The chain is built from TRBV9 and TRBJ2-3; no clear D gene. Germline V CDR1 and CDR2: SGDLS, YYNGEE. This CDR3 is 14 amino acids long. V was cut by 0 bases and J by 0 bases, with 5 bases left in between.

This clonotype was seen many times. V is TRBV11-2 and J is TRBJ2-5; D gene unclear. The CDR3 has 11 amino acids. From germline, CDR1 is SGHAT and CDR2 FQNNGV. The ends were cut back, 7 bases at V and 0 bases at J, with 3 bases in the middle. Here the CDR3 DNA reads TGTGCCAGCACCCACCAAGAGACCCAGTACTTC. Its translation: CASTHQETQYF.

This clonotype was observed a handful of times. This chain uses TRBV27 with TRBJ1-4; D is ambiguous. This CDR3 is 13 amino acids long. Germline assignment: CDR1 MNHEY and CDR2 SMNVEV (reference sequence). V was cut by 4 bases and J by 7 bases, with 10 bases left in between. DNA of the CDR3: TGTGCCAGCAGTTGGAGTTTGAGTGAAAAACTGTTTTTT. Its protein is CASSWSLSEKLFF.

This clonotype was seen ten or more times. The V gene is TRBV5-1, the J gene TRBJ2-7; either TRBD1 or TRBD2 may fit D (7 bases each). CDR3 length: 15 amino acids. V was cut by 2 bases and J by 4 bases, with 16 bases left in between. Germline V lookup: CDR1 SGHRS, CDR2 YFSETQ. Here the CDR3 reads CASSFQGGLGYEQYF. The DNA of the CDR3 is TGCGCCAGCAGCTTCCAGGGGGGGTTGGGGTACGAGCAGTACTTC.

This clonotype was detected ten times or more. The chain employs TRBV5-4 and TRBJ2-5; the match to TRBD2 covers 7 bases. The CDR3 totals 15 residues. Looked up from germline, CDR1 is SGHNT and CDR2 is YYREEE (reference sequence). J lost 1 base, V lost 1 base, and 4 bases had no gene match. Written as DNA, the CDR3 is TGTGCCAGCAGCTTGTCCAGCGGGGCCCAAGAGACCCAGTACTTC. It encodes CASSLSSGAQETQYF.

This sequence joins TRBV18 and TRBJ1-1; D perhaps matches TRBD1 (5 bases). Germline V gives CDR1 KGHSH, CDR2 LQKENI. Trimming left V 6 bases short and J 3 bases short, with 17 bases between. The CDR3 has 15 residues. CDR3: CASSAGGWGYTEAFF. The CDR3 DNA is TGTGCCAGCTCGGCTGGGGGTTGGGGTTACACTGAAGCTTTCTTT.

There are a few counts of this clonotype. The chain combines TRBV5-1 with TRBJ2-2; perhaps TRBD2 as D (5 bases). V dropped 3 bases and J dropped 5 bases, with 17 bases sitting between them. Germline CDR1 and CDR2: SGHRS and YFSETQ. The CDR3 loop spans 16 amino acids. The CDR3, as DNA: TGCGCCAGCAGCTGGCCCCCGGCAGGAGGAACCGGGGAGCTGTTTTTT. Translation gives CASSWPPAGGTGELFF.

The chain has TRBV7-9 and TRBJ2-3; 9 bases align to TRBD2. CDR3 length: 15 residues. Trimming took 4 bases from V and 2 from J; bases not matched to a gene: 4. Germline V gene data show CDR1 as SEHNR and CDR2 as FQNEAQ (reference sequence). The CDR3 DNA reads TGTGCCAGCAGCTACGGCGGGGGGGACACAGATACGCAGTATTTT. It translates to CASSYGGGDTDTQYF.

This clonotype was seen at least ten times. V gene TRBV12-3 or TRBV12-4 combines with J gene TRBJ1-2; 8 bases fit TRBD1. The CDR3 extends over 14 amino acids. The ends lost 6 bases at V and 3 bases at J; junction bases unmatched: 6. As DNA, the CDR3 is TGTGCCAGCAGGCCCGGACAGGGTTACTATGGCTACACCTTC. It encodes CASRPGQGYYGYTF.

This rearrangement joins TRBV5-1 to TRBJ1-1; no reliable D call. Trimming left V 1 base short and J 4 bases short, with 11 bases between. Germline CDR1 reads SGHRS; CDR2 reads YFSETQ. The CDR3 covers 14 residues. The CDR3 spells CASSLYLEATEAFF. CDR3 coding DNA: TGCGCCAGCAGCTTGTATCTGGAGGCCACTGAAGCTTTCTTT.

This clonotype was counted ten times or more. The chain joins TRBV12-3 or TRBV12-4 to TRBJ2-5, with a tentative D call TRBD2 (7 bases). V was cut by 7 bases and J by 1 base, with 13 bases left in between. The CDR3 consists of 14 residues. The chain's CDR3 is CASTFGGPQETQYF. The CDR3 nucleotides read TGTGCCAGCACTTTCGGGGGGCCCCAAGAGACCCAGTACTTC.

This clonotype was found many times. In nucleotides, the CDR3 is TGTGCCAGCAGCTCGACTCTTTGGACCCAGTACTTC. Protein sequence: CASSSTLWTQYF. The chain joins TRBV14 to TRBJ2-5; unclear D gene. Germline V gene data show CDR1 as SGHDN and CDR2 as FVKESK. The V and J ends lost 5 bases and 7 bases respectively, with 11 bases between them. The CDR3 runs 12 residues.

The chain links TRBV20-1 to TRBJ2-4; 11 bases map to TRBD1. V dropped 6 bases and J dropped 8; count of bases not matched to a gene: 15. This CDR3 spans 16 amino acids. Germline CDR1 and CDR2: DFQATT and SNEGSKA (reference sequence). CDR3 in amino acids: CSAQSGTGGIWDIQYF. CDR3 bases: TGCAGTGCCCAATCCGGGACAGGGGGGATCTGGGACATTCAGTACTTC.

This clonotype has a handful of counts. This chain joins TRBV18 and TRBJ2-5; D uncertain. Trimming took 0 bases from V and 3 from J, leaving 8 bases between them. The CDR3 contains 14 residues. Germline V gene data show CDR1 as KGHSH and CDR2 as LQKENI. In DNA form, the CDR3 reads TGTGCCAGCTCACCACCGCCCGCAGAAGAGACCCAGTACTTC. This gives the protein CASSPPPAEETQYF.

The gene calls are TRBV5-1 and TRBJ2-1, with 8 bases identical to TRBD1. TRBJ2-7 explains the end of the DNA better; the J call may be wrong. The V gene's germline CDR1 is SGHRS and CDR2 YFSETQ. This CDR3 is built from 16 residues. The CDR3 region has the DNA TGCGCCAGCAGCGAACGACAGGGGAGCTCCTACAATGAGCAGTACTTC. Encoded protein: CASSERQGSSYNEQYF.

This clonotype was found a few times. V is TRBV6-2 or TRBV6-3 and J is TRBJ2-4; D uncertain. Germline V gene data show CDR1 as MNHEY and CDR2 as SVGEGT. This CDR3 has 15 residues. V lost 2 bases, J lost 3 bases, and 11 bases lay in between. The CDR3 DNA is TGTGCCAGCAGTTACGTAACAGCCTACAAAAACATTCAGTACTTC. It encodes CASSYVTAYKNIQYF.

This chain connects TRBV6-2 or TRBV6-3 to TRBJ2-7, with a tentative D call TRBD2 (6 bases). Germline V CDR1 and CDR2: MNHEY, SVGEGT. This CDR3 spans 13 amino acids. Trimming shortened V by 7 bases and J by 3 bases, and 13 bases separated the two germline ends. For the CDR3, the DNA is TGTGCCAGCACCTCCTGGGAGGACTACGAGCAGTACTTC. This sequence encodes CASTSWEDYEQYF.

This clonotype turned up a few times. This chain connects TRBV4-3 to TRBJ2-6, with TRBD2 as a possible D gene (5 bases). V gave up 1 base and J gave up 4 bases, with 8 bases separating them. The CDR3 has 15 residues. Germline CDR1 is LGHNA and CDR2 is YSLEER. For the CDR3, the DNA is TGCGCCAGCAGCCAAGGGGAGACCGGGGCCAACGTCCTGACTTTC. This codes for CASSQGETGANVLTF.